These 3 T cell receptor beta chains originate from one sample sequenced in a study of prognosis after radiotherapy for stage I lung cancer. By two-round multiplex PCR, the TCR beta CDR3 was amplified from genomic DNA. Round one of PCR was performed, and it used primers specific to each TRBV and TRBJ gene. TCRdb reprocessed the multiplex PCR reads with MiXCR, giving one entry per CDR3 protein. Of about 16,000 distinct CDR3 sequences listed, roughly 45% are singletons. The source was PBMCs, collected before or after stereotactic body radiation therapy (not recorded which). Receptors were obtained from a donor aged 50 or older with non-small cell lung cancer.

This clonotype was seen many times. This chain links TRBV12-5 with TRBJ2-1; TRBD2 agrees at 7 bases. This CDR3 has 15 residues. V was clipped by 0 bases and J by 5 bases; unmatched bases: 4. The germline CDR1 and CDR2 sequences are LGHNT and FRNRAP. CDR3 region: CASGLVLASDNEQFF. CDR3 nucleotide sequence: TGTGCTAGTGGTTTGGTACTAGCGTCGGACAATGAGCAGTTCTTC.

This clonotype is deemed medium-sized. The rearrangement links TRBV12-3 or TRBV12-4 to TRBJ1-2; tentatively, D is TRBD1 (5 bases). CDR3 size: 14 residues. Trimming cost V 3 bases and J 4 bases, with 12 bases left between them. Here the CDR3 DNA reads TGTGCCAGCAGTTTTCAGGGAGGGGCCTATGGCTACACCTTC. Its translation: CASSFQGGAYGYTF.

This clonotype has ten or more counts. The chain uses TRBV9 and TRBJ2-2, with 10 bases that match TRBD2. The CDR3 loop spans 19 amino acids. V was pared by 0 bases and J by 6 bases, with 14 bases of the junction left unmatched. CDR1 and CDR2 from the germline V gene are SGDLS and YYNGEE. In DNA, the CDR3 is TGTGCCAGCAGCGTAGCCCCGGGGAGCGGGAGGGCCGAGTCCGGGGAGCTGTTTTTT. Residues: CASSVAPGSGRAESGELFF.